The TCR beta chain described here comes from a study of cytomegalovirus exposure and HLA in healthy donors. General study results and limits: About 87% or about 30% of the time was how often most TCR beta V segments were productive, according to an earlier analysis. For cytomegalovirus status, the classifier reportedly gave diagnoses with high specificity and sensitivity.

With regard to this clone: The target antigen is unknown.

The PCR used 60 Vbeta and 13 Jbeta primers. Method: immunoSEQ multiplex PCR; TCRdb's copy keeps in-frame clones and lacks some. This table holds hundreds of thousands of clones, roughly 80% found once. Germline values: CDR1 WNHNN, CDR2 SYGVQD (reference sequence). Between the trimmed V and J ends, which lost 3 bases and 6 bases, there was a span of 10 bases. The CDR3 totals 13 residues. V is TRBV10-1 and J is TRBJ2-3; D call uncertain. The sample was PBMCs. The source of this sequence is a man aged 25 to 45 in good health and CMV-seronegative. The CDR3 coding sequence is TGCGCCAGCAGTGATGCTAGATCCGATACGCAGTATTTT. It codes for CASSDARSDTQYF.